This T cell receptor beta chain was sequenced during a study of CD8+ T cells in alopecia areata. There are 11 residues in the CDR3. V lost 0 bases and J 10 bases, leaving 5 bases between the germline ends. Germline CDR1 reads SGDLS; CDR2 reads YYNGEE. This clone has just one count. cDNA prepared by RNA extraction and subsequent reverse transcription served as the template for sequencing. This table comes from immunoSEQ multiplex PCR, and its TCRdb copy is limited to in-frame clones, with some not included. This table holds 150,000 or so clones, 87% found once. J is TRBJ2-1 and V is TRBV9; D uncertain. This sample comprised CD8+ T cells sorted from blood, obtained at week 0. The TCR sequence derives from a human donor with alopecia areata. CDR3 residues: CASSVGSEQFF. CDR3 nucleotide sequence: TGTGCCAGCAGCGTAGGGTCCGAGCAGTTCTTC.